A selection of T cell receptor beta chains follows, all from one sample in a study of cytomegalovirus exposure and HLA in healthy donors. Some clones are missing from TCRdb's copy, which holds only in-frame ones; the method was immunoSEQ multiplex PCR. The repertoire holds some 74,000 clones, with approximately 93% as singletons. Sequencing was done on a sample of PBMCs. These receptors all come from a woman aged 25 to 39 in good health and CMV-seronegative. The CDR3 runs from the conserved cysteine through the conserved F or W. The D gene is left open where the match is weak. Clone size is stated in some rows and not others, as once, few, many or a class when expanded.

d_gene	v_gene	j_gene	len	abundance	CDR3nt	CDR3aa
NA	TRBV27	TRBJ2-7	14	once	TGTGCCAGCCGTAACCTCGGGTCCGCCTACGAGCAGTACTTC	CASRNLGSAYEQYF
NA	TRBV5-1	TRBJ2-5	12	NA	TGCGCCAGCAGCCTCCCCCAAGAGACCCAGTACTTC	CASSLPQETQYF
NA	TRBV4-1	TRBJ2-3	14	NA	TGCGCCAGCAGCTTAGGAACGCGGCGAGATACGCAGTATTTT	CASSLGTRRDTQYF
TRBD2	TRBV14	TRBJ2-5	14	NA	TGTGCCAGCAGCCCTACGGGACTAGAAGAGACCCAGTACTTC	CASSPTGLEETQYF
TRBD1	TRBV4-1	TRBJ2-7	15	NA	TGCGCCAGCAGCCAAGCCCGGACAGGGGCCTACGAGCAGTACTTC	CASSQARTGAYEQYF
NA	TRBV7-2	TRBJ1-6	16	NA	TGTGCCAGCAGCTTAGACAGGAGCTCCTATAATTCACCCCTCCACTTT	CASSLDRSSYNSPLHF
NA	TRBV11-2	TRBJ1-2	13	NA	TGTGCCAGCAGCTATCGTGGCCTGAATGGCTACACCTTC	CASSYRGLNGYTF
NA	TRBV2	TRBJ2-3	14	NA	TGTGCCAGCAGTGAGGACATCTCGGAAGATACGCAGTATTTT	CASSEDISEDTQYF
NA	TRBV19	TRBJ2-1	15	NA	TGTGCCAGTAGTAGGGCGGGGAAATTGAACAATGAGCAGTTCTTC	CASSRAGKLNNEQFF
NA	TRBV2	TRBJ1-2	15	NA	TGTGCCAGCAGTGAGTGGACGGGAAGGTCCTATGGCTACACCTTC	CASSEWTGRSYGYTF
NA	TRBV27	TRBJ2-7	14	NA	TGTGCCAGCAGTGGGGAAGGGGTCACCTACGAGCAGTACTTC	CASSGEGVTYEQYF
TRBD2	TRBV7-9	TRBJ2-1	13	NA	TGTGCCAGCGTCCCGGGGACTAGGGATGAGCAGTTCTTC	CASVPGTRDEQFF
NA	TRBV5-1	TRBJ1-1	16	NA	TGCGCCAGCAGCTTGTGGTCAGGGATGATGAACACTGAAGCTTTCTTT	CASSLWSGMMNTEAFF
NA	TRBV11-2	TRBJ2-1	15	NA	TGTGCCAGCAGCTCCGGAGGTCTAGCCCGGAATGAGCAGTTCTTC	CASSSGGLARNEQFF
NA	TRBV27	TRBJ1-1	14	NA	TGTGCCAGCAGTTTAAGTGGGCTGAACACTGAAGCTTTCTTT	CASSLSGLNTEAFF
TRBD1	TRBV7-3	TRBJ1-2	12	once	TGTGCCAGCTGGACAGGCGGCTATGGCTACACCTTC	CASWTGGYGYTF
TRBD2	TRBV9	TRBJ2-7	15	NA	TGTGCCAGCAGCGTATCTCGGGAGGGCCGCAACGAGCAGTACTTC	CASSVSREGRNEQYF
NA	TRBV2	TRBJ1-5	15	NA	TGTGCCAGCAGTGAACAGGGACAAGGGAATCAGCCCCAGCATTTT	CASSEQGQGNQPQHF
NA	TRBV6-4	TRBJ1-1	13	NA	TGTGCCACCCGGAGACAGGAGAACACTGAAGCTTTCTTT	CATRRQENTEAFF
TRBD1	TRBV27	TRBJ2-7	15	once	TGTGCCAGCAGTAGCTACCCGGGACAGTCCTACGAGCAGTACTTC	CASSSYPGQSYEQYF
TRBD1	TRBV7-3	TRBJ1-1	15	NA	TGTGCCAGCAGCTCGACGACAGGGGTGGACACTGAAGCTTTCTTT	CASSSTTGVDTEAFF
TRBD2	TRBV9	TRBJ2-3	15	NA	TGTGCCAGCAGCCTTCGGACTAGAAGCACAGATACGCAGTATTTT	CASSLRTRSTDTQYF